These 4 T cell receptor beta chains came from one sample sequenced in a study of identical twins. TCRdb recomputed calls from the 5' RACE reads with MiXCR, one row per CDR3 protein. The sample contains roughly 350,000 distinct CDR3 sequences, approximately 13% of which appear only once. Separately, the same data were catalogued under a study of yellow fever vaccine responses in identical twins.

The sample comprised CD8+ T cells sorted from blood. The source is a woman aged 18-29 years in good health.

The table lists this clonotype with many counts. The chain is built from TRBV5-5 and TRBJ2-7; TRBD1 aligns across 10 bases. The V and J ends lost 1 base and 2 bases, in that order; junction bases with no gene match: 6. CDR1 and CDR2 (germline): SGHKS, YYEKEE (reference sequence). The CDR3 runs 16 residues. CDR3: CASSLWGTGEPYEQYF. The CDR3 DNA reads as TGTGCCAGCAGCTTGTGGGGGACAGGGGAGCCCTACGAGCAGTACTTC.

This clonotype was recorded a few times. The chain uses TRBV29-1 and TRBJ2-1; the match to TRBD2 covers 12 bases. V dropped 1 base and J dropped 0; count of bases not matched to a gene: 4. Germline V gene data show CDR1 as SQVTM and CDR2 as ANQGSEA. The CDR3 contains 17 residues. CDR3 protein: CSVEGTSGRSSYNEQFF. CDR3 coding DNA: TGCAGCGTTGAAGGTACTAGCGGGAGGAGCTCCTACAATGAGCAGTTCTTC.

The genes are TRBV2 and TRBJ2-1; TRBD2 might be the D (5 bases). The CDR3 covers 16 residues. Trimming removed 6 bases from V and 4 bases from J, with 19 bases in between. Germline V gene data show CDR1 as SNHLY and CDR2 as FYNNEI. CDR3 coding DNA: TGTGCCAGCAGCCCTGGCTGGGGAGACCCTTACAATGAGCAGTTCTTC. Protein sequence: CASSPGWGDPYNEQFF.

This clonotype was detected a few times. The J gene is TRBJ2-3, the V gene TRBV12-3 or TRBV12-4; 12 positions agree with TRBD2. J lost 3 bases, V lost 1 base, and 2 bases had no gene match. The CDR3 has 16 residues. DNA for the CDR3: TGTGCCAGCAGTTTAGTTGGGACTAGCGGGACAGATACGCAGTATTTT. It specifies CASSLVGTSGTDTQYF.